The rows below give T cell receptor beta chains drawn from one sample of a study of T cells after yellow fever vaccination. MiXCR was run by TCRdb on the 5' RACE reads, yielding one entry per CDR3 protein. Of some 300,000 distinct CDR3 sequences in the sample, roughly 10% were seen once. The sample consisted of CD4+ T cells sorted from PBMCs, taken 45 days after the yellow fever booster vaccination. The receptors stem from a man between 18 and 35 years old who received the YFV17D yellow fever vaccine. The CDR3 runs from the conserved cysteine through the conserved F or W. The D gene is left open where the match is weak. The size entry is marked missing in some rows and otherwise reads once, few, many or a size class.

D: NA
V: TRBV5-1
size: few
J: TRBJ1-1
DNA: TGCGCCAGCGGGCCGTTGAACAGTCCAGCTTTCTTT
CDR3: CASGPLNSPAFF

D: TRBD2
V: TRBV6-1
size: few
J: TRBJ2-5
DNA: TGTGCCAGCAGTCCGGGGGGGCCCCAGTACTTC
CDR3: CASSPGGPQYF

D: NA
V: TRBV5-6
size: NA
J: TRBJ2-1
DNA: TGTGCCAGCAGCTTGCAAGGGGGGTCGACTTACAATGAGCAGTTCTTC
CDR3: CASSLQGGSTYNEQFF

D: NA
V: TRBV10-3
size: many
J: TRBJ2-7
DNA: TGTGCCGTCGCCGGGCTGGGGGAGCAGTACTTC
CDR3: CAVAGLGEQYF

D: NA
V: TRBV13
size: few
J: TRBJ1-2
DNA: TGTGCCAGCAGCTTAGCTAGCTATGGCTACACCTTC
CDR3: CASSLASYGYTF

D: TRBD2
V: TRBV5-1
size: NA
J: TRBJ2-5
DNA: TGCGCCAGCAGCTCGGGGACTAGCGGGGGGAGAGAGACCCAGTACTTC
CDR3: CASSSGTSGGRETQYF

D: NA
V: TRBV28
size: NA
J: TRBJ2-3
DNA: TGTGCCAGCAGTCGCCTCACGGGGGTGGGTACGCAGTATTTT
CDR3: CASSRLTGVGTQYF

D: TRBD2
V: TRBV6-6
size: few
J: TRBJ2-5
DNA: TGTGCCAGCCGACTAGCGGGGGGGAAGACCCAGTACTTC
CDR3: CASRLAGGKTQYF

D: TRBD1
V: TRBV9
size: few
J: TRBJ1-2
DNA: TGTGCCAGCAGCGTCAACTCAAGACAGGGTCAGTATGGCGGCTACACCTTC
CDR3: CASSVNSRQGQYGGYTF

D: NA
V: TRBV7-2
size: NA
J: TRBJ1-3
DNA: TGTGCCAGCAGCTTAGCTGGGGCAAAAACTGGAAACACCATATATTTT
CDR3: CASSLAGAKTGNTIYF

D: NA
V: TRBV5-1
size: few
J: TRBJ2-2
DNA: TGCGCCAGCAGCGCCAACAGGGTTGACACCGGGGAGCTGTTTTTT
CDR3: CASSANRVDTGELFF

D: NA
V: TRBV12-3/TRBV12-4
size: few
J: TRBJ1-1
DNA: TGTGCCAGCAGTTTTATCCGCCGGGACACCACTGAAGCTTTCTTT
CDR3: CASSFIRRDTTEAFF

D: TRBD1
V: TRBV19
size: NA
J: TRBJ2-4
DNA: TGTGCCAGTAGCCCACAGGGGGTGAGAAACATTCAGTACTTC
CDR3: CASSPQGVRNIQYF

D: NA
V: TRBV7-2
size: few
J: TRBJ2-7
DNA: TGTGCCAGCAGCACCCCGTGGGGTTCTTACGAGCAGTACTTC
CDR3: CASSTPWGSYEQYF

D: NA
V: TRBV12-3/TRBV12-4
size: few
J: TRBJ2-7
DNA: TGTGCCAGCAGTCCTCCGGGACTGGCCTACGAGCAGTACTTC
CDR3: CASSPPGLAYEQYF

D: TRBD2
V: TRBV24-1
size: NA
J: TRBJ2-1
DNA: TGTGCCACCAGTGATTCACTAGCGGGCATCTCTCATGAGCAGTTCTTC
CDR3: CATSDSLAGISHEQFF

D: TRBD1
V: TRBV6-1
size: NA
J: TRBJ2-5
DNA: TGTGCCAGCAGTGATTGGGGACAGAACAAAGAGACCCAGTACTTC
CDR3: CASSDWGQNKETQYF

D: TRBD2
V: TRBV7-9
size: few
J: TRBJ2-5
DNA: TGTGCCAACACGCGGGGGAACCAAGAGACCCAGTACTTC
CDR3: CANTRGNQETQYF

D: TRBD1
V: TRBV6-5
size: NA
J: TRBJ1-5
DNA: TGTGCCAGCAGTTGGGACAGGGAGAGCAATCAGCCCCAGCATTTT
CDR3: CASSWDRESNQPQHF

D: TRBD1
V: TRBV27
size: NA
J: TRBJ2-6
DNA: TGTGCCAGCAGCCATCTCCCTCGGACAGGAGAAGGTGGGGCCAACGTCCTGACTTTC
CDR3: CASSHLPRTGEGGANVLTF

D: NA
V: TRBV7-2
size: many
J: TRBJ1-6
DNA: TGTGCCAGCAGCTTAGAACGGGACACCCTCATCCACTTT
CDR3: CASSLERDTLIHF

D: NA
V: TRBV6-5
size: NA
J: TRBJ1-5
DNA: TGTGCCAGCGGATTGGGAGGGGCGGGCAATCAGCCCCAGCATTTT
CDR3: CASGLGGAGNQPQHF

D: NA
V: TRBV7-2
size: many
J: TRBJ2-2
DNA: TGTGCCAGCAGCTTAAACCTAGGCGGGGAGCTGTTTTTT
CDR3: CASSLNLGGELFF

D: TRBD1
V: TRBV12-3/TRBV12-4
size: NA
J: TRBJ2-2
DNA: TGTGCCAGCAGACAGGGGGCTGCCGGGGAGCTGTTTTTT
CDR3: CASRQGAAGELFF

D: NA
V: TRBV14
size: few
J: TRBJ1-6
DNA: TGTGCCAGCAGCCAAGAGGGGGGTTGGTCCTATAATTCACCCCTCCACTTT
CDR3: CASSQEGGWSYNSPLHF

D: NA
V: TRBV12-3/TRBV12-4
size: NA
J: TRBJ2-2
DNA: TGTGCCAGCGGCCCCCCGAGGCAGAGGAACACCGGGGAGCTGTTTTTT
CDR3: CASGPPRQRNTGELFF

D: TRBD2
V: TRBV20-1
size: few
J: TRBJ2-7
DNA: TGCAGTGCATATCCGGGACTAGGGATTTACGAGCAGTACTTC
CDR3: CSAYPGLGIYEQYF

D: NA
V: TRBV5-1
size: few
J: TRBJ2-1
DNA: TGCGCCAGCAGCATCCAGACAACCAACAATGAGCAGTTCTTC
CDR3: CASSIQTTNNEQFF

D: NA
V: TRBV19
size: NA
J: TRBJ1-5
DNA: TGTGCCAGTAACACAGGGAGCAATCAGCCCCAGCATTTT
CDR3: CASNTGSNQPQHF

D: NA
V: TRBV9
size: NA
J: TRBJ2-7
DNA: TGTGCCAGCAGCGTAGGGGGGGCTAGCGGCAGCTACGAGCAGTACTTC
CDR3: CASSVGGASGSYEQYF

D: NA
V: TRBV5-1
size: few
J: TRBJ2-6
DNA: TGCGCCAGCAGCTTAGACAGGAGCTCTGGGGCCAACGTCCTGACTTTC
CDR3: CASSLDRSSGANVLTF

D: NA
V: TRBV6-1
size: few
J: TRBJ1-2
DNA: TGTGCCAGCAGTGAACTAGGGTTTGGCTACACCTTC
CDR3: CASSELGFGYTF

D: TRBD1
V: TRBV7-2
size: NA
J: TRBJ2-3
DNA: TGTGCCAGCAGCCTAGATCGAACAGGGGATAGCACAGATACGCAGTATTTT
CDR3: CASSLDRTGDSTDTQYF

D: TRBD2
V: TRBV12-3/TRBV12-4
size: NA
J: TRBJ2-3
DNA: TGTGCCAGCAGTTTAGGGGGACTACTCTCAGATACGGAGTATTTT
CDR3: CASSLGGLLSDTEYF

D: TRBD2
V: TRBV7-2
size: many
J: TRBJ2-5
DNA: TGTGCCAGCAGTTTCAGCGGGGGGCAAGAGACCCAGTACTTC
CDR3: CASSFSGGQETQYF

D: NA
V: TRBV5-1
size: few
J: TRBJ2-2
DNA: TGCGCCAGCAGCTTGGAGCTCCCTGGCCACACCGGGGAGCTGTTTTTT
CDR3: CASSLELPGHTGELFF

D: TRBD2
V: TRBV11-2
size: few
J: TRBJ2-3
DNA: TGTGCCAGCAGTCCTGGGACTAAGGATACGCAGTATTTT
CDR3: CASSPGTKDTQYF

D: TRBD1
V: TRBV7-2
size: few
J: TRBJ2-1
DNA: TGTGCCAGCACCCGGGACAGGGGGTATAATGAGCAGTTCTTC
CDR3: CASTRDRGYNEQFF

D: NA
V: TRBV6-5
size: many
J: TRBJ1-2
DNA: TGTGCCAGCAGTTACTCGGGCTATGGCTACACCTTC
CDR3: CASSYSGYGYTF

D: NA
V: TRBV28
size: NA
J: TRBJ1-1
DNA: TGTGCCAGCAGTCCACCTGGAAGGGCCATGAACACTGAAGCTTTCTTT
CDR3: CASSPPGRAMNTEAFF

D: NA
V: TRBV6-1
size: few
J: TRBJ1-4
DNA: TGTGCCAGCAGCAAGAGGGCAACTAATGAAAAACTGTTTTTT
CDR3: CASSKRATNEKLFF

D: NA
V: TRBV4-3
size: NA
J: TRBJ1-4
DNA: TGCGCCAGCAGCCAGGGAGCGCGGGCCTATGCAACTAATGAAAAACTGTTTTTT
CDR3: CASSQGARAYATNEKLFF

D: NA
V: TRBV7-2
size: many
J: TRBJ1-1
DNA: TGTGCCAGCAGCTTCCGTGAGTACACTGAAGCTTTCTTT
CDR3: CASSFREYTEAFF

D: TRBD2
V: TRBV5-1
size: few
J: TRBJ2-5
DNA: TGCGCCAGCAGCTTGGGGACAGCGGGGGAAGAGACCCAGTACTTC
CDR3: CASSLGTAGEETQYF

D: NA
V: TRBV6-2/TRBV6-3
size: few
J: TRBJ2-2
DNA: TGTGCCAGCAGACTTGGAGGAGGGGCCGGGGAGCTGTTTTTT
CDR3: CASRLGGGAGELFF

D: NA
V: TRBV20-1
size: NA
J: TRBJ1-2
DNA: TGCAGTGCTAGAGAGGCAGGTCGTGATGGCTACACCTTC
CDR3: CSAREAGRDGYTF

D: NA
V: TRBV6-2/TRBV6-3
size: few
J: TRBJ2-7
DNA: TGTGCCAGCAGTTACCGGGGCGAAGGGTACGAGCAGTACTTC
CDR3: CASSYRGEGYEQYF

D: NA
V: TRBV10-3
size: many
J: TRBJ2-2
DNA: TGTGCCATCAGTGCCCTCGGGGGCGGGGAGCTGTTTTTT
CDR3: CAISALGGGELFF